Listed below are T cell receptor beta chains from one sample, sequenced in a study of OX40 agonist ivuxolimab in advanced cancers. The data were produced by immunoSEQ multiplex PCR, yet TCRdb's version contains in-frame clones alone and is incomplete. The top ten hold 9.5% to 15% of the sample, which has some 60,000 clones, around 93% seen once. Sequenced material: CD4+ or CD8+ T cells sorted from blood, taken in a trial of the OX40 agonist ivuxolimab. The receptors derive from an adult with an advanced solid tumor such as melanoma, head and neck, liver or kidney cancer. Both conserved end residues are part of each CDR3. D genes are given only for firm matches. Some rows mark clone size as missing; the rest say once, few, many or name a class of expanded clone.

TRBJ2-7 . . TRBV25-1 CASSELIGSYEQYF TGTGCCAGCAGTGAATTGATAGGGTCCTACGAGCAGTACTTC
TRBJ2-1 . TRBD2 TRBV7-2 CASSPDLAGGPPNEQFF TGTGCCAGCAGCCCAGACCTAGCGGGAGGGCCCCCCAATGAGCAGTTCTTC
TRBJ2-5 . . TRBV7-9 CASSFRQGGRETQYF TGTGCCAGCAGCTTCCGGCAGGGCGGAAGAGAGACCCAGTACTTC
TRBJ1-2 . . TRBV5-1 CASSYDFGGLNYGYTF TGCGCCAGCAGCTACGACTTCGGGGGTTTAAACTATGGCTACACCTTC
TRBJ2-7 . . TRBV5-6 CASSLSNRVLDEQYF TGTGCCAGCAGCTTGTCAAACCGGGTCTTGGACGAGCAGTACTTC
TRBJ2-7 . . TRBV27 CASSLEQESSYEQYF TGTGCCAGCAGTTTAGAACAGGAAAGCTCCTACGAGCAGTACTTC
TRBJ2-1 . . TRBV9 CASSVVFGGIKGEQFF TGTGCCAGCAGCGTAGTTTTCGGCGGGATAAAGGGTGAGCAGTTCTTC
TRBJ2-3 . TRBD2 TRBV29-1 CSVDLATSGTTDTQYF TGCAGCGTTGACCTTGCGACTAGCGGGACAACAGATACGCAGTATTTT
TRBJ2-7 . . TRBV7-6 CASSLQEDYEQYF TGTGCCAGCAGCTTGCAGGAGGACTACGAGCAGTACTTC
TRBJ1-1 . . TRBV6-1 CASIPGFTSGTEAFF TGTGCCAGCATTCCGGGTTTCACGTCGGGCACTGAAGCTTTCTTT
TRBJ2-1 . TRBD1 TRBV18 CASSLGQAYHNEQFF TGTGCCAGCTCATTGGGACAGGCCTATCACAATGAGCAGTTCTTC
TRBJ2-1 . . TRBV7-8 CASSLDGPSYNEQFF TGTGCCAGCAGCTTAGACGGTCCCTCCTACAATGAGCAGTTCTTC
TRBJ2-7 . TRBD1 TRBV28 CASSSGTGAYEQYF TGTGCCAGCAGTTCCGGGACAGGCGCCTACGAGCAGTACTTC
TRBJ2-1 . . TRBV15 CATSRDGGFGGSYNEQFF TGTGCCACCAGCAGAGATGGAGGGTTTGGGGGCTCCTACAATGAGCAGTTCTTC
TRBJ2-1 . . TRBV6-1 CATTRGKNSYNEQFF TGTGCCACCACACGGGGGAAAAACTCCTACAATGAGCAGTTCTTC
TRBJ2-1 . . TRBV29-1 CSVTLPTDNEQFF TGCAGCGTAACACTGCCGACGGACAATGAGCAGTTCTTC
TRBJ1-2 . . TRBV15 CATSREDNYGYTF TGTGCCACCAGCAGAGAAGATAACTATGGCTACACCTTC
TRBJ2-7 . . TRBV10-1 CASSEGEQYF TGCGCCAGCAGCGAGGGTGAGCAGTACTTC
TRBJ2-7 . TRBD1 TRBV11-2 CASSVDGTGAYEQYF TGTGCCAGCAGCGTAGACGGGACAGGTGCGTACGAGCAGTACTTC
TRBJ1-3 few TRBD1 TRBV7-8 CASSLVGQDSGNTIYF TGTGCCAGCAGCTTAGTGGGACAGGACTCTGGAAACACCATATATTTT
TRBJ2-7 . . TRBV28 CASRSTGVYEQYF TGTGCCAGCAGATCCACAGGAGTCTACGAGCAGTACTTC
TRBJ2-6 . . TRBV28 CASSPTLGSGANVLTF TGTGCCAGCAGTCCTACCCTAGGCTCTGGGGCCAACGTCCTGACTTTC
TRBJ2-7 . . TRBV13 CASSLASYEQYF TGTGCCAGCAGCTTAGCGAGCTACGAGCAGTACTTC
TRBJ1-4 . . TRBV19 CASSVRTGANEKLFF TGTGCCAGTAGTGTAAGGACGGGCGCTAATGAAAAACTGTTTTTT
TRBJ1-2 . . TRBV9 CASSVALGSYGYTF TGTGCCAGCAGCGTAGCTTTGGGGTCCTATGGCTACACCTTC
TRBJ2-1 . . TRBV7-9 CASSFGSHSGPSEEQFF TGTGCCAGCAGCTTCGGTAGTCATAGCGGACCCTCCGAGGAGCAGTTCTTC
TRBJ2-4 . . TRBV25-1 CASLYEGSKNIQYF TGTGCCAGCCTCTACGAGGGCTCCAAAAACATTCAGTACTTC
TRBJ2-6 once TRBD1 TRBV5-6 CASTNGGQGAPGANVLTF TGTGCCAGCACCAACGGGGGACAGGGGGCGCCTGGGGCCAACGTCCTGACTTTC
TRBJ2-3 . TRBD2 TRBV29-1 CSVVAGGTDTQYF TGCAGCGTTGTGGCGGGGGGGACAGATACGCAGTATTTT
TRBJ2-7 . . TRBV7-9 CASSLASGSYEQYF TGTGCCAGCAGCTTAGCTTCAGGCTCCTACGAGCAGTACTTC
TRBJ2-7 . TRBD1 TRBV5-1 CASSLGQGSSYEQYF TGCGCCAGCAGCTTGGGACAGGGGAGCTCCTACGAGCAGTACTTC
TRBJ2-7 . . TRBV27 CASSAQVSSYEQYF TGTGCCAGCAGTGCACAGGTTAGCTCCTACGAGCAGTACTTC
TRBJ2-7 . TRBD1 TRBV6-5 CASSPGTGVAEQYF TGTGCCAGCAGCCCCGGGACAGGGGTCGCCGAGCAGTACTTC
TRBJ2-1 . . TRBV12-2 CASRLAGLAGFKNEQFF TGTGCAAGTCGCTTAGCGGGACTAGCGGGATTTAAAAATGAGCAGTTCTTC
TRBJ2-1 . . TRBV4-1 CASSPWSYNEQFF TGCGCCAGCAGCCCGTGGTCCTACAATGAGCAGTTCTTC
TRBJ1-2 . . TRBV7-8 CASSLEAGVNYGYTF TGTGCCAGCAGCTTAGAGGCGGGGGTTAACTATGGCTACACCTTC
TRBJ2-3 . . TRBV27 CASSLSGTPDTQYF TGTGCCAGCAGTTTATCCGGGACCCCCGATACGCAGTATTTT
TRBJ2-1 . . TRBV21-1 CASSKSRKRWSYNEQFF TGTGCCAGCAGCAAAAGTCGCAAAAGGTGGTCCTACAATGAGCAGTTCTTC
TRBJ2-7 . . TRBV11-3 CASTDTRVTYEQYF TGTGCCAGTACCGACACCCGGGTAACCTACGAGCAGTACTTC
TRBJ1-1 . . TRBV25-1 CASSPGFTEAFF TGTGCCAGCAGTCCGGGGTTCACTGAAGCTTTCTTT
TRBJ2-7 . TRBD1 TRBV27 CASSSLGTGVYEQYF TGTGCCAGCAGTTCCCTGGGGACAGGGGTCTACGAGCAGTACTTC
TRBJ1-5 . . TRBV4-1 CASSRDGVSMGPQHF TGCGCCAGCAGCCGAGATGGGGTGAGTATGGGGCCCCAGCATTTT
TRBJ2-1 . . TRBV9 CASSVDGADYNEQFF TGTGCCAGCAGCGTAGATGGGGCTGACTACAATGAGCAGTTCTTC
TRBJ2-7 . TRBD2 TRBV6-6 CASSVLAGGLGYEQYF TGTGCCAGCAGTGTGCTAGCGGGAGGACTGGGATACGAGCAGTACTTC
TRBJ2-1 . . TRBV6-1 CASSGRDGDYNEQFF TGTGCCAGCAGTGGCCGGGACGGAGATTACAATGAGCAGTTCTTC
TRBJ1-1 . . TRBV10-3 CAISPMTDMNTEAFF TGTGCCATCAGTCCGATGACAGACATGAACACTGAAGCTTTCTTT
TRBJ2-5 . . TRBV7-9 CASSPPEVGQYF TGTGCCAGCAGCCCCCCGGAGGTGGGCCAGTACTTC
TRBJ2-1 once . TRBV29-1 CSVVNSGYNEQFF TGCAGCGTTGTAAATAGCGGTTACAATGAGCAGTTCTTC
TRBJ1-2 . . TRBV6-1 CASRDSYGYTF TGTGCCAGCAGAGACAGCTATGGCTACACCTTC
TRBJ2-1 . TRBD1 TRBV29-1 CSVGTGGFRNEQFF TGCAGCGTTGGCACAGGGGGTTTTAGAAATGAGCAGTTCTTC
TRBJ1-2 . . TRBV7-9 CASSLVGDFYGYTF TGTGCCAGCAGCTTAGTGGGTGATTTTTATGGCTACACCTTC
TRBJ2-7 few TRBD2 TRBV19 CASSIGSGSYEQYF TGTGCCAGTAGTATCGGTAGCGGGAGTTACGAGCAGTACTTC
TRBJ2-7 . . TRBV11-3 CASSSYLAYEQYF TGTGCCAGCAGCTCCTACCTAGCCTACGAGCAGTACTTC
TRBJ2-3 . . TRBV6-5 CASSYGLSDTQYF TGTGCCAGCAGTTACGGTCTTTCGGATACGCAGTATTTT
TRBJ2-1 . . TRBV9 CASSVAGGGDEQFF TGTGCCAGCAGCGTAGCCGGCGGTGGCGATGAGCAGTTCTTC
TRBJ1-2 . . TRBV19 CASLDWGSDYGYTF TGTGCCAGCCTGGATTGGGGAAGTGACTATGGCTACACCTTC
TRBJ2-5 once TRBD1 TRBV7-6 CASSSGTEEETQYF TGTGCCAGCAGCTCCGGGACAGAGGAAGAGACCCAGTACTTC
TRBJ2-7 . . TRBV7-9 CASSLKGNEQYF TGTGCCAGCAGCTTAAAAGGCAACGAGCAGTACTTC
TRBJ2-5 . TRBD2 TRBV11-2 CASSRGSGNVETQYF TGTGCCAGCAGCAGGGGCAGCGGGAATGTGGAGACCCAGTACTTC